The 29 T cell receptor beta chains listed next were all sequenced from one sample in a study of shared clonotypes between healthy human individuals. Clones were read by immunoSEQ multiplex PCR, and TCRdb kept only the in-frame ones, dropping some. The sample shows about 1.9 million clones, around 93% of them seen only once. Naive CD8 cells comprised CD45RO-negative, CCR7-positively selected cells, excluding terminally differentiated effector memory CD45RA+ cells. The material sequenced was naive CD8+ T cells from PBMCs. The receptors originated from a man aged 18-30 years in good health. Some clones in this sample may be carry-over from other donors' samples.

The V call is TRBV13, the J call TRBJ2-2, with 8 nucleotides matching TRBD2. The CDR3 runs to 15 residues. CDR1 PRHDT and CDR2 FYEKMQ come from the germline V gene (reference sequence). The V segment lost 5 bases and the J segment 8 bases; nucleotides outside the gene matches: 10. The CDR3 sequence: CASSAHSGDGGELFF. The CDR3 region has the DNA TGTGCCAGCAGCGCCCATAGCGGGGATGGAGGGGAGCTGTTTTTT.

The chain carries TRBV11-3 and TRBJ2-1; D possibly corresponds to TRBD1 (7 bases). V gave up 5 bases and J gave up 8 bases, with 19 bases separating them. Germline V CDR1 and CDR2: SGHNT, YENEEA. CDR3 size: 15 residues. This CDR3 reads CASSPTGSRGHEQFF. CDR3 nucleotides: TGTGCCAGCAGCCCAACCGGGAGTAGGGGGCATGAGCAGTTCTTC.

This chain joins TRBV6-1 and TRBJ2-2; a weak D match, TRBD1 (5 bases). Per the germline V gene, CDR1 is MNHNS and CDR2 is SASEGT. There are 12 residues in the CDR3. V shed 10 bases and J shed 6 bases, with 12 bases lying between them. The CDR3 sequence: CATRVGAGELFF. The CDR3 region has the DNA TGTGCCACCAGGGTAGGCGCCGGGGAGCTGTTTTTT.

The DNA for the CDR3 is TGTGCCAGCAGCTCTCAGGGACAGGGCGGTAACATTCAGTACTTC. The encoded protein is CASSSQGQGGNIQYF. The chain has TRBV11-2 and TRBJ2-4, with 9 bases matching TRBD1. CDR1 is SGHAT and CDR2 is FQNNGV in the germline V gene. J was trimmed by 7 bases and V by 4 bases; bases with no gene match: 8. This CDR3 comprises 15 residues.

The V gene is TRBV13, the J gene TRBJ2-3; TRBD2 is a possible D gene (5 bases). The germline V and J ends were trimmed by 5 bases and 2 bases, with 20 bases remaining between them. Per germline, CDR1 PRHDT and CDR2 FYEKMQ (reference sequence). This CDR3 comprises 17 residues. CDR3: CASSHRGEGQNTDTQYF. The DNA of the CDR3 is TGTGCCAGCAGCCACCGGGGTGAGGGCCAGAACACAGATACGCAGTATTTT.

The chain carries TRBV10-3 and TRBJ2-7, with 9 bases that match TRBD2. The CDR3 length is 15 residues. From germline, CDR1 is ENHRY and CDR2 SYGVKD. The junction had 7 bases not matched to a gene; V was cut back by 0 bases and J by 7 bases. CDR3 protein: CAISESIAGVGEQYF. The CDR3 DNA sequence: TGTGCCATCAGTGAGTCAATAGCGGGGGTTGGGGAGCAGTACTTC.

CDR3 in DNA: TGTGCCAGCAGCCAGGACAGGGGGCGGGGGCAAGAGACCCAGTACTTC. Protein: CASSQDRGRGQETQYF. V usage is TRBV11-2 and J usage is TRBJ2-5, with TRBD1 matching over 11 bases. The CDR3 loop spans 16 amino acids. Germline V lookup: CDR1 SGHAT, CDR2 FQNNGV. With V trimmed by 5 bases and J by 2 bases, 7 bases remained unmatched.

The CDR3 loop is CASSIDGGTEAFF. CDR3 DNA sequence: TGTGCCAGCAGTATCGACGGTGGCACTGAAGCTTTCTTT. The chain joins TRBV6-6 to TRBJ1-1; D gene uncertain. This CDR3 is built from 13 residues. Germline values: CDR1 MNHNY, CDR2 SVGAGI (reference sequence). The V and J ends lost 5 bases and 4 bases respectively, with 11 bases between them.

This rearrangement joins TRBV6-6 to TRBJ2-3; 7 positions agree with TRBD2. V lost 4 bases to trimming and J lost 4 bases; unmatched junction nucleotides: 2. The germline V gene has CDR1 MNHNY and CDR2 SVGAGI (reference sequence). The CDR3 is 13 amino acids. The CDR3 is CASSSRGADTQYF. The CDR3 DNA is TGTGCCAGCAGTTCCCGGGGGGCAGATACGCAGTATTTT.

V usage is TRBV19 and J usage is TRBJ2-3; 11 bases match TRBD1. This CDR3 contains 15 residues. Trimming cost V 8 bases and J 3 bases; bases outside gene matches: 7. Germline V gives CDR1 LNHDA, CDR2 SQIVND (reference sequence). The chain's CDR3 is CASVFRDRGTDTQYF. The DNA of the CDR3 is TGTGCCAGTGTCTTTCGGGACAGGGGGACAGATACGCAGTATTTT.

In DNA, the CDR3 is TGCGCCAGCGGTGAGCCCGGGACAGGGGGCTCCGGAACCGGGGAGCTGTTTTTT. Translating it yields CASGEPGTGGSGTGELFF. The V call is TRBV5-1, the J call TRBJ2-2, with 12 bases lining up with TRBD1. The CDR3 is 18 amino acids. Trimming at V came to 7 bases and at J to 5 bases, leaving 15 bases not matched to a gene. Germline CDR1 reads SGHRS; CDR2 reads YFSETQ.

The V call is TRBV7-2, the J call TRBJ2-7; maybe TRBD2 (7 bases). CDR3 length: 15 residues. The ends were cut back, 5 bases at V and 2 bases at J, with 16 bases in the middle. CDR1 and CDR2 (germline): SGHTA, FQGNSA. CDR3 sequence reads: CASSPGWGGAYEQYF. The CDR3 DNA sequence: TGTGCCAGCAGCCCAGGGTGGGGGGGCGCCTACGAGCAGTACTTC.

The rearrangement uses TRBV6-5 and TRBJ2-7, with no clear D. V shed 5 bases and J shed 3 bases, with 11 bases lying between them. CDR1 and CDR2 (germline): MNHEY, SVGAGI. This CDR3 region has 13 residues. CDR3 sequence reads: CASSDDPNYEQYF. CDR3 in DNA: TGTGCCAGCAGTGACGACCCGAACTACGAGCAGTACTTC.

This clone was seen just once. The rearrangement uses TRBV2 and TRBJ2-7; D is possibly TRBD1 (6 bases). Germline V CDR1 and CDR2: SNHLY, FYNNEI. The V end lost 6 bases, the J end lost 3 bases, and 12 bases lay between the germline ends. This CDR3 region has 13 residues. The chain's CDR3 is CASSDYRDYEQYF. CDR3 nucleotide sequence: TGTGCCAGCAGCGATTACAGGGACTACGAGCAGTACTTC.

The CDR3 region is CASSLLGGDRGTDTQYF. CDR3 nucleotides: TGTGCCAGCAGTTTATTAGGGGGCGATAGGGGCACAGATACGCAGTATTTT. V is TRBV27 and J is TRBJ2-3; 7 bases are a match to TRBD1. The ends lost 1 base at V and 1 base at J; junction bases unmatched: 8. The germline V gene has CDR1 MNHEY and CDR2 SMNVEV (reference sequence). CDR3 length: 17 residues.

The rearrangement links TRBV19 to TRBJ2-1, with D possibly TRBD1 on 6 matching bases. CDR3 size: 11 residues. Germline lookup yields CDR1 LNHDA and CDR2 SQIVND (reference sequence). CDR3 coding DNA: TGTGCAGGGGGTGGATACAATGAGCAGTTCTTC. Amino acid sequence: CAGGGYNEQFF.

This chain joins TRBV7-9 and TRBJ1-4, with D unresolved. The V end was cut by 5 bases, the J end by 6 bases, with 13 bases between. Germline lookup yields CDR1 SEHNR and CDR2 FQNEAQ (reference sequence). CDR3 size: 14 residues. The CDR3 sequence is CASSLFERDEKLFF. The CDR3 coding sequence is TGTGCCAGCAGCCTTTTCGAAAGGGATGAAAAACTGTTTTTT. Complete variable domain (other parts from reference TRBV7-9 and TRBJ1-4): DTGVSQNPRHKITKRGQNVTFRCDPISEHNRLYWYRQTLGQGPEFLTYFQNEAQLEKSRLLSDRFSAERPKGSFSTLEIQRTEQGDSAMYLCASSLFERDEKLFFGSGTQLSVL.

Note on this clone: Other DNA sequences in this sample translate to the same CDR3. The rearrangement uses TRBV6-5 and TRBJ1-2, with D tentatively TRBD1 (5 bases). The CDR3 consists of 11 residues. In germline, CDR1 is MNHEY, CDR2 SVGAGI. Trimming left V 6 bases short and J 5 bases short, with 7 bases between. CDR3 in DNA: TGTGCCAGCAGGCAGGGTTATGGCTACACCTTC. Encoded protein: CASRQGYGYTF.

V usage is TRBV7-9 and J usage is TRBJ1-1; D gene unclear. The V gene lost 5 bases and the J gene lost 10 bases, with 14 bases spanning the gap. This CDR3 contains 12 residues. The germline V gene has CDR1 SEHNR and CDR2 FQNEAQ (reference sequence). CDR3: CASSQVPYLAFF. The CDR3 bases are TGTGCCAGCAGCCAGGTCCCTTATTTAGCTTTCTTT.

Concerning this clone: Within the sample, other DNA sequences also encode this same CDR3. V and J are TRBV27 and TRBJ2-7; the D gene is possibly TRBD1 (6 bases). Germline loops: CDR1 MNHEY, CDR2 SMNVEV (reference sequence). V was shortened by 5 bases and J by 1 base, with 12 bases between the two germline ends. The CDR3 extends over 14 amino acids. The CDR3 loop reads CASSVIQGSYEQYF. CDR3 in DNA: TGTGCCAGCAGTGTAATACAGGGATCCTACGAGCAGTACTTC.

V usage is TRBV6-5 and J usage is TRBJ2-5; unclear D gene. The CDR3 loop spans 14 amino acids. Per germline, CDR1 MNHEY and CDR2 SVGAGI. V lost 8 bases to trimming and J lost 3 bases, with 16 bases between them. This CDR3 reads CASGHPGAEETQYF. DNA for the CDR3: TGTGCCAGCGGCCACCCGGGCGCCGAAGAGACCCAGTACTTC.

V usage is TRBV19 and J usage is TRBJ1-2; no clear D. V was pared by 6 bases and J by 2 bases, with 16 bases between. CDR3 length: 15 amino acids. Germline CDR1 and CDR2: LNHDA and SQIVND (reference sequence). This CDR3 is CASSPRGQKNYGYTF. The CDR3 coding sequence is TGTGCCAGTAGCCCCCGAGGCCAGAAAAACTATGGCTACACCTTC.

The CDR3 DNA follows: TGTGCCAGCAGTCACTTCCGCGGGGGCCAGCCCCAGCATTTT. Translation: CASSHFRGGQPQHF. The gene calls are TRBV27 and TRBJ1-5, with D possibly being TRBD1 (6 bases). Trimming pared 5 bases from V and 7 bases from J, leaving 15 bases between. Germline CDR1 is MNHEY and CDR2 is SMNVEV (reference sequence). CDR3 length equals 14 residues.

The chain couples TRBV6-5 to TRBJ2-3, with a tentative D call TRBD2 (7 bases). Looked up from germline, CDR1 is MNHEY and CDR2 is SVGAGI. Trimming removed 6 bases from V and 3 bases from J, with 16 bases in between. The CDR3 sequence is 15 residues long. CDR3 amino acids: CASSSRGAGTDTQYF. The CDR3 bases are TGTGCCAGCAGCTCACGGGGGGCGGGGACAGATACGCAGTATTTT.

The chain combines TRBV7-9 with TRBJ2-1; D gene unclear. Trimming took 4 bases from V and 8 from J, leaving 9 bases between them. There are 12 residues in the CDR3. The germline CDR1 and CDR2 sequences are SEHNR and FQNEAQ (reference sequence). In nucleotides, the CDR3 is TGTGCCAGCAGCTCCCACCCCTATGAGCAGTTCTTC. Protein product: CASSSHPYEQFF.

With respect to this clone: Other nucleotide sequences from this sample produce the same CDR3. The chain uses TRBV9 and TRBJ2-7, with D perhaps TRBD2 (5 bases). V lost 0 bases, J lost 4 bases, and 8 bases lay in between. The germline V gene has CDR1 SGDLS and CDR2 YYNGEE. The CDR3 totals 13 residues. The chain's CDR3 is CASSVVPGYEQYF. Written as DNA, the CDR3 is TGTGCCAGCAGCGTAGTCCCGGGATACGAGCAGTACTTC.

CDR3: CASSSRDRRLNEQFF. In DNA, the CDR3 is TGTGCCAGCAGCTCAAGGGACAGGCGTTTGAATGAGCAGTTCTTC. V is TRBV5-6 and J is TRBJ2-1; 8 nucleotides agree with TRBD1. With V trimmed by 3 bases and J by 7 bases, 9 bases remained unmatched. In germline, CDR1 is SGHDT, CDR2 YYEEEE. The CDR3 runs to 15 residues.

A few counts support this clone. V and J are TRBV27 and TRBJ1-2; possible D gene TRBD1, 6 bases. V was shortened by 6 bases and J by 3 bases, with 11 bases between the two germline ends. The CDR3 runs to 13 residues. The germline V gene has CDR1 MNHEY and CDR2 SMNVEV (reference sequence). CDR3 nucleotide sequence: TGTGCCAGCAGAAGATGGACAGACTATGGCTACACCTTC. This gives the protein CASRRWTDYGYTF.

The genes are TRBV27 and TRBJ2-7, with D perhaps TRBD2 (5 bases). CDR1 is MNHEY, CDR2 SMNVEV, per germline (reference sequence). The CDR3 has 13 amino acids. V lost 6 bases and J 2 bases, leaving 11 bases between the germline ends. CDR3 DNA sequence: TGTGCCAGCAGGTATAGCGAAACCTACGAGCAGTACTTC. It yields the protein CASRYSETYEQYF.